This is a list of T cell receptor beta chains from one sample in a study of identifying expanded T cells in peripheral blood. Clones were sequenced by immunoSEQ multiplex PCR, and TCRdb holds only the in-frame ones, with some missing. The data show 95,000 to 150,000 clones, about four fifths seen once. Sequenced input: blood. The receptors derive from a person aged 18-70 years in good health. Both conserved end residues are part of each CDR3. A D gene is named only where the DNA matches it firmly. Size tells how often a clone was seen (once, few, many) or the class of an expanded clone, and some rows leave it out.

j_call d_call clone_size v_call cdr3_aa cdr3_nt
TRBJ1-4 TRBD1 . TRBV5-6 CASSWGQDEKLFF TGTGCCAGCAGCTGGGGACAGGATGAAAAACTGTTTTTT
TRBJ1-1 . . TRBV7-2 CASSLGGAAGTEAFF TGTGCCAGCAGCTTAGGGGGCGCAGCGGGGACTGAAGCTTTCTTT
TRBJ1-1 . . TRBV7-2 CASSLARSLYTEAFF TGTGCCAGCAGCTTAGCCCGGTCCCTTTACACTGAAGCTTTCTTT
TRBJ2-1 . . TRBV14 CASSQDPFRPGSGTTSYNEQFF TGTGCCAGCAGCCAAGATCCGTTCAGGCCAGGGTCGGGGACGACCTCCTACAATGAGCAGTTCTTC
TRBJ1-3 TRBD1 . TRBV4-3 CASSQGYRGLGSGNTIYF TGCGCCAGCAGCCAAGGGTACAGGGGCCTGGGCTCTGGAAACACCATATATTTT
TRBJ2-7 TRBD2 few TRBV6-5 CASSPLTSGGSEQYF TGTGCCAGCAGTCCCCTAACTAGCGGAGGGAGCGAGCAGTACTTC
TRBJ1-1 . once TRBV6-1 CASSVDGENTEAFF TGTGCCAGCAGTGTTGACGGCGAGAACACTGAAGCTTTCTTT
TRBJ2-6 TRBD1 . TRBV4-1 CASSRDRASLSGANVLTF TGCGCCAGCAGCCGAGACAGGGCCAGTCTGTCTGGGGCCAACGTCCTGACTTTC
TRBJ1-5 . . TRBV7-2 CASSPGVDQPQHF TGTGCCAGCAGCCCAGGGGTCGATCAGCCCCAGCATTTT
TRBJ1-4 . . TRBV9 CASSSTGNMGKLFF TGTGCCAGCAGCTCTACAGGGAACATGGGGAAACTGTTTTTT
TRBJ2-2 . . TRBV18 CASSPQGLSGGELFF TGTGCCAGCTCACCTCAAGGGTTATCAGGCGGGGAGCTGTTTTTT
TRBJ1-1 TRBD1 few TRBV27 CASSPGTVFMNTEAFF TGTGCCAGCAGTCCTGGGACAGTTTTTATGAACACTGAAGCTTTCTTT
TRBJ2-1 TRBD2 once TRBV7-2 CASRLAGGPNEQFF TGTGCCAGCAGGTTAGCGGGGGGGCCCAATGAGCAGTTCTTC
TRBJ1-5 TRBD1 . TRBV6-6 CASTGTGTYQPQHF TGTGCCAGCACCGGGACAGGGACGTATCAGCCCCAGCATTTT
TRBJ2-1 TRBD2 few TRBV18 CASSPALAGGNEQFF TGTGCCAGCTCACCAGCACTAGCGGGGGGAAACGAGCAGTTCTTC
TRBJ1-2 . . TRBV30 CAWSTGTTYGYTF TGTGCCTGGTCCACCGGGACAACGTATGGCTACACCTTC
TRBJ2-3 TRBD2 . TRBV15 CATSPGGPGDTQYF TGTGCCACCTCCCCGGGGGGACCAGGCGATACGCAGTATTTT
TRBJ1-5 . . TRBV6-5 CASSYSHDSNQPQHF TGTGCCAGCAGTTACTCACATGATAGCAATCAGCCCCAGCATTTT
TRBJ1-3 . . TRBV19 CASSVIDSSGNTIYF TGTGCCAGTAGTGTCATCGACAGCTCTGGAAACACCATATATTTT
TRBJ2-7 TRBD1 . TRBV7-9 CASSRGQGNYEQYF TGTGCCAGCAGCCGCGGACAGGGAAACTACGAGCAGTACTTC
TRBJ1-2 . . TRBV15 CATSRDLMERGYTF TGTGCCACCAGCAGAGATCTCATGGAGCGTGGCTACACCTTC
TRBJ1-2 TRBD1 . TRBV30 CAWSASGTGGHGYTF TGTGCCTGGAGCGCTTCCGGGACAGGGGGTCATGGCTACACCTTC
TRBJ1-5 TRBD1 . TRBV10-1 CASSESWDRAVSGNQPQHF TGCGCCAGCAGTGAGTCATGGGACAGGGCGGTATCGGGGAATCAGCCCCAGCATTTT
TRBJ1-4 . once TRBV2 CASSDSLWQGRQPTLPRGKLFF TGTGCCAGCAGTGATTCCCTGTGGCAGGGTAGACAGCCAACCTTGCCCCGAGGAAAACTGTTTTTT
TRBJ2-1 . . TRBV29-1 CSARYNEQFF TGCAGCGCCAGGTACAATGAGCAGTTCTTC
TRBJ1-5 . . TRBV18 CASSPSGVVSNQPQHF TGTGCCAGCTCACCATCAGGGGTTGTGAGCAATCAGCCCCAGCATTTT
TRBJ1-2 . few TRBV11-2 CASSLGQGMANYGYTF TGTGCCAGCAGCTTGGGGCAGGGGATGGCTAACTATGGCTACACCTTC